This T cell receptor beta chain was obtained from a study of T cells in Graves' hyperthyroidism and ophthalmopathy (dated by TCRdb to about 2019). About the study as a whole: TCR V-J signatures able to tell the groups apart were searched for in a discovery cohort of approximately 95 patients, of whom roughly 42 had Graves' ophthalmopathy and 55 to 60 had stable Graves' hyperthyroidism. Thyroid tissue and blood T-cell repertoires from roughly six Graves' hyperthyroidism patients were also compared in the study. Following sampling, methimazole starting at 30 mg daily was given to hyperthyroidism patients, and high-dose intravenous methylprednisolone was given to ophthalmopathy patients. Whether ophthalmopathy could be predicted prospectively was tested in an independent validation cohort made up of 18 to 20 hyperthyroidism patients plus 17 patients who later progressed to ophthalmopathy. TCR Vbeta CDR3 sequencing of roughly 140 peripheral blood samples (approximately 44 ophthalmopathy, 70 to 85 hyperthyroidism and around 17 progressor patients) is reported in the paper. The roughly 100 discovery patients were divided at random into training and test sets in a 7:3 ratio.

Between the V and J ends, shortened by 1 base and 6 bases respectively, the junction contains 12 bases. The CDR3 runs 14 amino acids, cysteine and phenylalanine included. Only the CDR3 portion is preserved as DNA: 42 bases, with reading frame beginning at the first base. Reading the germline V gene gives CDR1 SGHVS and CDR2 FQNEAQ. Points the paper makes about the study in general: Ophthalmopathy was separated from stable hyperthyroidism by a 13 V-J signature model, with approximately 89% sensitivity and around 81% specificity obtained in cross-validation and 80%/75% obtained in testing. Most expanded thyroid clonotypes (frequency above 0.001) were also found in blood, which suggests that blood repertoires may mirror thyroid immune responses. Sample size was not statistically predetermined, and investigators were not blinded to group allocation. In validation, the model predicted progression to ophthalmopathy a median of roughly six months before onset, with roughly 70% sensitivity and just under 75% specificity.

Amplification of TCR beta CDR3 regions was carried out from RNA transcripts. For the first round of RT-PCR on the TCR CDR3, the HTBI primer set was used together with the Qiagen OneStep RT-PCR kit. The libraries were constructed in a second round of multiplex PCR and then size-selected and purified. Sequencing of the libraries was done on an Illumina HiSeq2000 using paired-end 100 bp reads. The source study handled its data this way. Raw data were processed with SOAPnuke, discarding reads with adapters, uncalled bases, mean Phred below 15, or no exact constant-primer or identifier match. COPE v1.2.5 was used to merge high-quality paired reads, and clonotypes were defined as unique nucleotide sequences. MiTCR v1.1 was used to align the clonotypes against IMGT TRBV, TRBD and TRBJ reference segments. The analysis included only V-J combinations with a frequency above 0.0001, which together covered 99% to 99.2% of the repertoires. The TCS score was defined as F50 (clonal expansion) divided by E x V (chaos), with BLOSUM62-based TCRdist calculated between CDR3 peptides within each V-J. Welch's t-statistics and random forest reduced fewer than 600 V-J features to 13, which were used in a naive Bayes classifier (R e1071). Thyroid-blood repertoire similarity was quantified with the Morisita-Horn index. TCRdb's own reprocessing of the public reads used fastp at Q25 and MiXCR and kept productive beta chains. Rows with one shared CDR3 protein collapse into an entry with the most common genes and DNA. The V and J calls here are based on TCRdb, not the publication. The sample has more than 500,000 distinct CDR3 sequences on record, about 43% of them singletons. The top ten hold 15% to 20% of the sample.

The count of this clonotype is one. This receptor's antigen is unknown. Base qualities are missing; no much larger clone stands one base away. A solitary read yields weak support. Any patient with an uncontrolled infection, another autoimmune disease, pregnancy or lactation was excluded. Diagnoses were based on clinical symptoms, serum thyroxine and TRAb, thyroid ultrasound and orbital computed tomography. Total RNA was extracted with Trizol reagent, and quality was checked on an Agilent 2100 Bioanalyzer. Sequencing was carried out using peripheral blood or thyroid tissue (not recorded which). This sequence uses TRBV7-8 and TRBJ1-2, with an unclear D gene assignment. The receptor was derived from an adult woman with Graves' disease, either hyperthyroidism or ophthalmopathy (not recorded which). In nucleotides, the sequence is TGTGCCAGCAGCTTAGTGGTGGGAGCTAATGGCTACACCTTC. Its translation is CASSLVVGANGYTF.